This T cell receptor beta chain was found in a study of CD8 T cells in ankylosing spondylitis. Whole-study findings and limits: Several highly homologous variants made up a TCR beta motif, and this motif appeared characteristic of ankylosing spondylitis blood. Disease-linked clones reportedly showed significant enrichment in matched ankylosing spondylitis synovial fluid.

MiXCR was run by TCRdb on the 5' RACE reads, yielding one entry per CDR3 protein. The sample has about 540,000 distinct CDR3 sequences, about 12% seen once; the top ten hold almost 7%. Per the germline V gene, CDR1 is MGHDK and CDR2 is SYGVNS. The trim removed 7 bases at V and 1 base at J, leaving 3 bases unmatched. CDR3 size: 13 residues. A note on this clonotype: Antigen unknown.

The sequence was collected from a male donor with ankylosing spondylitis. The sample comprised blood, either unsorted or a sorted T cell fraction (not recorded which). The chain uses TRBV25-1 and TRBJ1-1; 7 nucleotides line up with TRBD1. The CDR3 loop reads CASNRGANTEAFF. Here the CDR3 DNA reads TGTGCCAGCAACAGGGGCGCGAACACTGAAGCTTTCTTT.